This TCR beta chain was found in a study of blood T cell repertoires in COVID-19. Study context: The analysed material was cDNA or gDNA that came from T cells, B-cell-depleted T cells, or PBMCs.

CDR1 and CDR2 from the germline V gene are SGDLS and YYNGEE. CDR3 length: 12 residues. The V and J ends lost 5 bases and 3 bases, in that order; junction bases with no gene match: 1. Source study methods: Reference gene primers were amplified, and this amplification served to estimate nucleated cell counts. Data came from immunoSEQ multiplex PCR; TCRdb stores just in-frame clones and leaves some out. That table gives V, J and clone size, and the DNA gave D and trimming. The repertoire holds over 300,000 clones, about 90% seen once, with 1.2% in the top ten. This clone was seen only once. The specimen sequenced was peripheral blood. V and J are TRBV9 and TRBJ2-5; 7 bases align to TRBD2. This sequence was found in a man aged 35-49 years with acute or convalescent COVID-19. The DNA for the CDR3 is TGTGCCAGCAGAGGGAGGGAAGAGACCCAGTACTTC. Amino acid sequence: CASRGREETQYF. The entire variable domain, with the rest obtained from reference TRBV9 and TRBJ2-5, is as follows: DSGVTQTPKHLITATGQRVTLRCSPRSGDLSVYWYQQSLDQGLQFLIQYYNGEERAKGNILERFSAQQFPDLHSELNLSSLELGDSALYFCASRGREETQYFGPGTRLLVL.